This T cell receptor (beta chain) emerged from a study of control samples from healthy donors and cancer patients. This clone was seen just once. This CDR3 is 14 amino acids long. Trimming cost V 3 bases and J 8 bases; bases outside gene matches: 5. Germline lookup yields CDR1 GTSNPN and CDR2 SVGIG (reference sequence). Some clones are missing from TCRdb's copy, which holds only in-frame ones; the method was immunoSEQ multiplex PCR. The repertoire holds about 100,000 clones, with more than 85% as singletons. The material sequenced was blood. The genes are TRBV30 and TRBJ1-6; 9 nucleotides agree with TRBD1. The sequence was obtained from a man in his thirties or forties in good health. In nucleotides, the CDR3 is TGTGCCTGGAGGGACGGACAGGGGCATTCACCCCTCCACTTT. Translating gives CAWRDGQGHSPLHF.